Listed below are T cell receptor beta chains from one sample, sequenced in a study of T cell responses to AZD1222 COVID-19 vaccine. Some clones are missing from TCRdb's copy, which holds only in-frame ones; the method was immunoSEQ multiplex PCR. The data show more than 150,000 clones, 90% seen once. The sequencing here drew on peripheral blood, taken on day 0 of AZD1222 vaccination. These receptors were collected from an adult in good health. Each CDR3 is given with its conserved first and last residue. The order of the fields is D gene, V gene, J gene, clone size, CDR3 DNA, CDR3 protein. D genes are given only for firm matches. Clone size, where shown, is once, few, many, or a class for clones that have expanded.

.	TRBV5-1	TRBJ1-2	.	TGCGCCAGCAGCTTGGACCCTCGGGGGGGAGGCTACACCTTC	CASSLDPRGGGYTF
.	TRBV24-1	TRBJ2-2	.	TGTGCCACCAGTGATTTCGCCGGGGAGCTGTTTTTT	CATSDFAGELFF
.	TRBV5-1	TRBJ2-5	.	TGCGCCAGCAGCTTTTTAGCAAGAGAGACCCAGTACTTC	CASSFLARETQYF
TRBD1	TRBV7-2	TRBJ1-6	.	TGTGCCAGCAGTTTCCGGGACAGGAATAATTCACCCCTCCACTTT	CASSFRDRNNSPLHF
.	TRBV2	TRBJ1-2	.	TGTGCCAGTAGGGGCAGGCCCTTTTCGGGAGGCTACACCTTC	CASRGRPFSGGYTF
.	TRBV6-6	TRBJ1-5	.	TGTGCCAGCAGTCTCGCCCCGGGCAATCAGCCCCAGCATTTT	CASSLAPGNQPQHF
.	TRBV3-1/TRBV3-2	TRBJ1-1	.	TGTGCCAGCAGCCAGTCACTTGGAGGGGTGGGAACTGAAGCTTTCTTT	CASSQSLGGVGTEAFF
.	TRBV2	TRBJ1-1	.	TGTGCCAGCAGTGATCAAATTTGGACTGAAGCTTTCTTT	CASSDQIWTEAFF
.	TRBV3-1/TRBV3-2	TRBJ1-3	.	TGTGCCAGCAGCCCTAACGGGGGGACCATATATTTT	CASSPNGGTIYF
TRBD1	TRBV29-1	TRBJ1-3	.	TGCAGCGCCTCAGACAGGGTTGGAAACACCATATATTTT	CSASDRVGNTIYF
.	TRBV6-5	TRBJ1-6	.	TGTGCCAGCAGTTACTCGAGGCAGGCTAATTCACCCCTCCACTTT	CASSYSRQANSPLHF
.	TRBV28	TRBJ1-5	.	TGTGCCAGCAGTTGGACAGGCAATCAGCCCCAGCATTTT	CASSWTGNQPQHF
TRBD1	TRBV27	TRBJ1-2	.	TGTGCCAGCAGCTCGACAGGGCACTATGGCTACACCTTC	CASSSTGHYGYTF
TRBD1	TRBV6-6	TRBJ1-4	.	TGTGCCAGCAGTAGGTGGGGACAGCCCATTAATGAAAAACTGTTTTTT	CASSRWGQPINEKLFF
.	TRBV2	TRBJ1-2	.	TGTGCCAGCAGTGTTGGGGTAGCGTGGGGCTACACCTTC	CASSVGVAWGYTF
TRBD2	TRBV27	TRBJ2-5	.	TGTGCCAGCAGTACATGGACTAGCGGGGAAAACCAAGAGACCCAGTACTTC	CASSTWTSGENQETQYF
TRBD1	TRBV28	TRBJ1-1	.	TGTGCCAGCAGCCCCCGAGCCGGGACAGGGAGGACTGAAGCTTTCTTT	CASSPRAGTGRTEAFF
.	TRBV4-1	TRBJ1-1	.	TGCGCCAGCAGCCCTTCGCTGGGGCTGGCTGAAGCTTTCTTT	CASSPSLGLAEAFF
TRBD2	TRBV28	TRBJ2-7	.	TGTGCCAGCAGTTTATACGGGACTAGCTCCTTAGAGCAGTACTTC	CASSLYGTSSLEQYF
.	TRBV27	TRBJ2-5	once	TGTGCCAGCAGTATAAACCGAGTGAATCTCCAAGAGACCCAGTACTTC	CASSINRVNLQETQYF
.	TRBV2	TRBJ2-5	few	TGTGCCAGCAGTTTTACAGGGTCTGGACGAGAGACCCAGTACTTC	CASSFTGSGRETQYF
TRBD1	TRBV27	TRBJ2-3	.	TGTGCCAGCAGGTTTCTACAGGGGGCGCCGGATACGCAGTATTTT	CASRFLQGAPDTQYF
.	TRBV5-4	TRBJ2-5	.	TGTGCCAGCAGCAGTTTAGGGACCCAGTACTTC	CASSSLGTQYF
.	TRBV27	TRBJ2-7	.	TGTGCCAGCAGTACTCGAGGGGGAACGTCCTACGAGCAGTACTTC	CASSTRGGTSYEQYF
.	TRBV6-5	TRBJ1-5	.	TGTGCCAGCAGAGATTCGTATAGCAATCAGCCCCAGCATTTT	CASRDSYSNQPQHF
.	TRBV29-1	TRBJ1-2	.	TGCAGCGCTGGACAGAACTATGGCTACACCTTC	CSAGQNYGYTF
.	TRBV18	TRBJ1-1	.	TGTGCCAGCTCATCTAGGGATGGGAACACTGAAGCTTTCTTT	CASSSRDGNTEAFF
TRBD1	TRBV13	TRBJ1-1	.	TGTGCCAGCGGACAGGGGGTCTCAACTGAAGCTTTCTTT	CASGQGVSTEAFF
.	TRBV6-5	TRBJ1-5	.	TGTGCCAGCAGTACCACAGGGTTCGGTAATCAGCCCCAGCATTTT	CASSTTGFGNQPQHF